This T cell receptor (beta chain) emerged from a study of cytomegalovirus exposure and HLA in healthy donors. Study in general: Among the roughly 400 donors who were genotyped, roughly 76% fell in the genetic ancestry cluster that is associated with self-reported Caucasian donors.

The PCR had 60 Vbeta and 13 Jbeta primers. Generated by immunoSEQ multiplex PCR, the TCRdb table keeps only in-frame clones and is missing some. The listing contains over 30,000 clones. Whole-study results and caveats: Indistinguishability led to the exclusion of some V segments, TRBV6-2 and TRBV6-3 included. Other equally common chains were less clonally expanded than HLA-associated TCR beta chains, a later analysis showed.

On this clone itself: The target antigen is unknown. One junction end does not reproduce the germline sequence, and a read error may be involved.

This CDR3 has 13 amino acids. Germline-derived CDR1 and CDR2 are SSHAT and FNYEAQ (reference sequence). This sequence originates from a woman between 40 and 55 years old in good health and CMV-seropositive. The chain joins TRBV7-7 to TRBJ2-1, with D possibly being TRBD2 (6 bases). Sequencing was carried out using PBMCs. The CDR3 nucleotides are TGTGCTAGCAGCTGGGACTCGAGAGGTGAGCAGTTCTTC. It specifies CASSWDSRGEQFF.